This T cell receptor (beta chain) originates from a study of T cells after yellow fever vaccination (dated by TCRdb to the late 2010s). Background on the whole study: The SMART-Seq v4 Ultra Low Input RNA kit was used to prepare libraries from fractions with low cell numbers. To follow T-cell clones before and after both primary and booster YFV17D yellow fever vaccination, bulk TCR alpha and beta repertoires underwent longitudinal sequencing. Two healthy male donors made up the cohort, one aged 18 to 29 years and the other aged 30 to 40 years. Bulk PBMC replicates and cell subsets were isolated from blood drawn at multiple timepoints before and after both primary and secondary immunization.

Details on this clonotype: Its antigen is still unknown. No much larger clonotype is one base removed from it; base qualities were not supplied.

Interpreted using the paper, the treatment or condition label stands for: live attenuated yellow fever vaccine strain. A standard Ficoll-Paque protocol was used to isolate PBMCs from peripheral blood. Dynabeads CD4 and CD8 positive selection kits were used to isolate CD4 and CD8 T-cell fractions. TriZol was used to extract RNA from bulk PBMCs, CD4 and CD8 fractions, and dextramer-positive and dextramer-negative fractions. Synthesis of TCR cDNA relied on 5'RACE template switching, a step that introduced a universal primer site along with unique molecular identifiers. Priming for cDNA synthesis came from both the TCR alpha and TCR beta constant segments. Libraries were amplified in two PCR steps, with sample barcodes and sequencing adapters added in the second step. Sequencing of the libraries was done on either Illumina HiSeq 2500 (2x100 bp) or NovaSeq (2x150 bp). Under the source paper's analysis protocol: Reads were demultiplexed and collapsed into UMI consensus sequences with MIGEC, and V(D)J alignment was performed with MiXCR. Vaccine-responding clonotypes were defined with edgeR using replicate PBMC samples, requiring FDR below 0.01 and a log2 fold change above 5 up to day 15. Each bulk clonotype received a CD4 or CD8 identity based on whether the sequenced CD4 or CD8 repertoire contained that clonotype at higher abundance. TCRdb reprocessed the public reads (quality trimming at Q25 with fastp, clone calling with MiXCR) and kept in-frame beta chains. Identical CDR3 protein sequences are pooled into one entry, listed with their most common genes and DNA. These V and J calls derive from TCRdb rather than the authors' analysis. In all, the sample holds about 160,000 distinct CDR3 sequences, and less than 9% of those were seen once. Together, the top ten hold approximately 2.4% of the sample.

Results the study describes overall, beyond this receptor: A small share of clonotypes was detected in both CD4 and CD8 compartments, with the overlap likely arising from convergent recombination. After the booster, most clones that had expanded after primary vaccination were detected again (approximately 96% of CD4 and around nine tenths of CD8), suggesting broad maintenance of memory. Only two donors were included in the study, so the extent to which the findings can be generalized is limited. The secondary T-cell response was weaker than the primary response but faster, peaking on day 5 instead of day 15. FACS-sorted repertoires could contain abundant contaminating clonotypes from the bulk population, so computational filtering was required.

In the germline V gene (reference sequence), CDR1 corresponds to LNHDA and CDR2 to SQIVND. The CDR3 covers 15 residues, taking in both the cysteine and the phenylalanine. Only the CDR3 DNA is retained, 45 bases long and in frame from the first base. At the junction V is shortened by 9 bases and J by 4 bases; bases outside the gene matches: 12. This sequence originates from a man between 18 and 29 years old who received the YFV17D yellow fever vaccine. The sample was CD4+ T cells sorted from PBMCs, taken more than 4 days after the first yellow fever vaccination. The V and J genes are TRBV19 and TRBJ2-5, with TRBD1 identical over 9 junction bases. CDR3 sequence: CARPGQGMGRETQYF. In nucleotides, the sequence is TGTGCCAGGCCGGGACAGGGTATGGGGCGAGAGACCCAGTACTTC.